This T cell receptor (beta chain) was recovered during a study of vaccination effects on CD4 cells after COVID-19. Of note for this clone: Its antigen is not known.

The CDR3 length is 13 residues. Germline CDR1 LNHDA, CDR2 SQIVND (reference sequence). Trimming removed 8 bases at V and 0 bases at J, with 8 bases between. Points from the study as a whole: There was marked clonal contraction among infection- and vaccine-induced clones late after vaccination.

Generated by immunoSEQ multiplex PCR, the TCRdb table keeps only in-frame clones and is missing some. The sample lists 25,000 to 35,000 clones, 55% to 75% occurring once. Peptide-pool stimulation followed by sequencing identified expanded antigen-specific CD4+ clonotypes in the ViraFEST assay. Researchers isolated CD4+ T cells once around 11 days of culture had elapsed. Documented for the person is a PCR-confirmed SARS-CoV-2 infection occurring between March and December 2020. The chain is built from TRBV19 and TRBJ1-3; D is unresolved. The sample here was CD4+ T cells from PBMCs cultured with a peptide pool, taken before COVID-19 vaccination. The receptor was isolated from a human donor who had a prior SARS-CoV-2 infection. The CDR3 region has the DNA TGTGCCAGTGACCGCAACTCTGGAAACACCATATATTTT. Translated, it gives CASDRNSGNTIYF.